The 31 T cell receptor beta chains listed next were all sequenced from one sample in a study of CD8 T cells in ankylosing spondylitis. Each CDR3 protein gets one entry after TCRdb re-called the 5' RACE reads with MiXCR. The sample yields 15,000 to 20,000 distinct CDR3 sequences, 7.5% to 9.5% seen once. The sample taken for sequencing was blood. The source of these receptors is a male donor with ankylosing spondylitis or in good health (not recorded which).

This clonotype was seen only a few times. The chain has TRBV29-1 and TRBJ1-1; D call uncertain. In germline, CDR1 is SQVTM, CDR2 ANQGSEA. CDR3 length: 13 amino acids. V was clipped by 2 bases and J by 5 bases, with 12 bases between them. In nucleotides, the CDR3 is TGCAGCGTTGAAAGGACGGGTTCTACTGAAGCTTTCTTT. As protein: CSVERTGSTEAFF.

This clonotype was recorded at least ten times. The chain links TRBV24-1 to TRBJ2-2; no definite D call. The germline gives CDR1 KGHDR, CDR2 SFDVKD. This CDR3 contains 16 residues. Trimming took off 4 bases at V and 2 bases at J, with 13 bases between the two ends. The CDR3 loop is CATSDQGPINTGELFF. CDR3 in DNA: TGTGCCACCAGTGACCAAGGACCAATCAACACCGGGGAGCTGTTTTTT.

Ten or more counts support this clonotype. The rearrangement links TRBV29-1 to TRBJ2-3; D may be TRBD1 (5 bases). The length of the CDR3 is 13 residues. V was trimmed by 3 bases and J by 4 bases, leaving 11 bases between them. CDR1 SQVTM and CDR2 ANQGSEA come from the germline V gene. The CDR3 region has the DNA TGCAGCGTTGATAGGCAGGGCCCAGATACGCAGTATTTT. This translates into CSVDRQGPDTQYF.

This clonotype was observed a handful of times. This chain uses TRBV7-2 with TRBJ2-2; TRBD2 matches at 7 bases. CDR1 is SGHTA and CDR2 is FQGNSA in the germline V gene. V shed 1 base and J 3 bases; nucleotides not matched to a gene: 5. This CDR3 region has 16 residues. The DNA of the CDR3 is TGTGCCAGCAGCTTAGACCTAGCGGACTACACCGGGGAGCTGTTTTTT. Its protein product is CASSLDLADYTGELFF.

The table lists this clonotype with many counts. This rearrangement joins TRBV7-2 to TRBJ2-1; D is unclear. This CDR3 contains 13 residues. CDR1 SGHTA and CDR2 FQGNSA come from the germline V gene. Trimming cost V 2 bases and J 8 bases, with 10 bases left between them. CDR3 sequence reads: CASSLSARYEQFF. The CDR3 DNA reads TGTGCCAGCAGCTTATCGGCACGGTATGAGCAGTTCTTC. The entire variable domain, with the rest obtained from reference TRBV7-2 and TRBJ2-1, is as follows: GAGVSQSPSNKVTEKGKDVELRCDPISGHTALYWYRQSLGQGLEFLIYFQGNSAPDKSGLPSDRFSAERTGGSVSTLTIQRTQQEDSAVYLCASSLSARYEQFFGPGTRLTVL.

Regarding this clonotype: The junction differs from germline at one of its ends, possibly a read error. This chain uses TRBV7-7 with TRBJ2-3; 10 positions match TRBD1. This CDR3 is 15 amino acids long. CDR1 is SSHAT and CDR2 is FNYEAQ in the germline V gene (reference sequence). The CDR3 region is CASSLGQGNTDTQYF. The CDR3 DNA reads TGTGCTAGCAGCCTGGGACAGGGGAACACAGATACGCAGTATTTT.

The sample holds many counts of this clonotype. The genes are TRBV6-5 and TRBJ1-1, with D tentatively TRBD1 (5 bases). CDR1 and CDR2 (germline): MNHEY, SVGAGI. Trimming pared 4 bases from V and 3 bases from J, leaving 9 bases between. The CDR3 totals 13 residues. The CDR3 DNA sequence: TGTGCCAGCAGTTTTCAAGGGGACACTGAAGCTTTCTTT. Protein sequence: CASSFQGDTEAFF.

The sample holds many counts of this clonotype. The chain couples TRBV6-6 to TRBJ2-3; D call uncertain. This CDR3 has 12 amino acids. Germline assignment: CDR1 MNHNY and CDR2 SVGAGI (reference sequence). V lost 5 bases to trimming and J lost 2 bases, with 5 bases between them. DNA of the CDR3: TGTGCCAGCAGTACGCACACAGATACGCAGTATTTT. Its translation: CASSTHTDTQYF.

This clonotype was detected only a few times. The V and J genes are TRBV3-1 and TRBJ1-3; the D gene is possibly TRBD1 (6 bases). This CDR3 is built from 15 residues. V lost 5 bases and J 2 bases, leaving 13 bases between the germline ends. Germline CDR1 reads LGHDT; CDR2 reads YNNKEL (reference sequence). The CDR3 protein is CASSYQQGTGNTIYF. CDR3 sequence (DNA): TGTGCCAGCAGCTACCAACAGGGCACTGGAAACACCATATATTTT.

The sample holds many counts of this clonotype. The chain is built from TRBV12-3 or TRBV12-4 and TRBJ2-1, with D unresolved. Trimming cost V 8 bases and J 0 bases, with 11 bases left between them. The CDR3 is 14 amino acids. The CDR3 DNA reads TGTGCCAGCCGTGTTGGTAGCTCCTACAATGAGCAGTTCTTC. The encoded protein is CASRVGSSYNEQFF.

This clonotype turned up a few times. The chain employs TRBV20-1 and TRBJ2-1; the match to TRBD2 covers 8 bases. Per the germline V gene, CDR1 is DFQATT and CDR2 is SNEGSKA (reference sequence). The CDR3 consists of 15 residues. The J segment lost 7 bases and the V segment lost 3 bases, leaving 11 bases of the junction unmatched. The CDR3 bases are TGCAGTGCTAGTGCACCAAGCGGGAGAACAAATGAGCAGTTCTTC. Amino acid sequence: CSASAPSGRTNEQFF.

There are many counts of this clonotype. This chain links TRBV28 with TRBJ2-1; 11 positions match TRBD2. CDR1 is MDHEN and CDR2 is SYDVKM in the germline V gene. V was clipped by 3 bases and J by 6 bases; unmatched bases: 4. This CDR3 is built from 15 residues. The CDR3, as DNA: TGTGCCAGCAGTTTCACTAGCGGGAGTCGCAATGAGCAGTTCTTC. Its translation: CASSFTSGSRNEQFF.

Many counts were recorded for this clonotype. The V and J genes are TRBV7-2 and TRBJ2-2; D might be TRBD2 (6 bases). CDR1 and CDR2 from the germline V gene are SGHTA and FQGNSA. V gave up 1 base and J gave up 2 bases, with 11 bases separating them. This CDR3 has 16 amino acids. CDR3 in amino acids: CASSLVGTSNTGELFF. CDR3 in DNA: TGTGCCAGCAGCTTAGTCGGCACTAGCAACACCGGGGAGCTGTTTTTT.

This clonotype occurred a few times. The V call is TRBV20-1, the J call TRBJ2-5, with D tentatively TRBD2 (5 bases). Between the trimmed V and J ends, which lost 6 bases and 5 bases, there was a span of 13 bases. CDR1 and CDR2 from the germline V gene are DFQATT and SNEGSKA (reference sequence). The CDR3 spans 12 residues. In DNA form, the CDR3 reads TGCAGTGCCCGTCGGGGTTTGGAGACCCAGTACTTC. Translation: CSARRGLETQYF.

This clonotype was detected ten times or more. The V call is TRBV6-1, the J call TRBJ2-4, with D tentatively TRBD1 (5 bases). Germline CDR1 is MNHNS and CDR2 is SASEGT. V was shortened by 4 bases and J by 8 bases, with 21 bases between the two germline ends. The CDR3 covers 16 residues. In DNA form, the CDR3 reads TGTGCCAGCAGTGCCCCCTCCCAGGGTTACTCCGACATTCAGTACTTC. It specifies CASSAPSQGYSDIQYF.

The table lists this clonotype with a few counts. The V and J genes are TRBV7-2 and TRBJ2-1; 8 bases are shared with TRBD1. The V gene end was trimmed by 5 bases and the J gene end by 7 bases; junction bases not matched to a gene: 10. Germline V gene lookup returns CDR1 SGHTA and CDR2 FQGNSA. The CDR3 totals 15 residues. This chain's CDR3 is CASSPRQGKGNEQFF. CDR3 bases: TGTGCCAGCAGCCCCCGACAGGGGAAGGGGAATGAGCAGTTCTTC. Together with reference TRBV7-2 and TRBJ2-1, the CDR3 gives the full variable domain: GAGVSQSPSNKVTEKGKDVELRCDPISGHTALYWYRQSLGQGLEFLIYFQGNSAPDKSGLPSDRFSAERTGGSVSTLTIQRTQQEDSAVYLCASSPRQGKGNEQFFGPGTRLTVL.

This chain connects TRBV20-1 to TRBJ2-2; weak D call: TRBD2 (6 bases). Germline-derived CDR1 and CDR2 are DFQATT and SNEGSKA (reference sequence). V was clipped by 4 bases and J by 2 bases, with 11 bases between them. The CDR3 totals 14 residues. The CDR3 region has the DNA TGCAGTGCTATGGGACTTATAAACACCGGGGAGCTGTTTTTT. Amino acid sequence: CSAMGLINTGELFF.

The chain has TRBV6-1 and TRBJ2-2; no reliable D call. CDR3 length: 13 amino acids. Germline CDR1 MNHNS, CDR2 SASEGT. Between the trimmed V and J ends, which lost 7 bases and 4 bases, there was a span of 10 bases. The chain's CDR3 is CASTGIPTGELFF. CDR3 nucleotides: TGTGCCAGCACTGGGATCCCCACCGGGGAGCTGTTTTTT.

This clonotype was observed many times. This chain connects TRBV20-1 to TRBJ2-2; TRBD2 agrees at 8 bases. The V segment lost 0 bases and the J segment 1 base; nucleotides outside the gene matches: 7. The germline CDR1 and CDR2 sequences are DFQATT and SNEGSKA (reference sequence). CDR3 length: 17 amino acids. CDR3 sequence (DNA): TGCAGTGCTAGAGACCTCGCAGCGGGAGAGAACACCGGGGAGCTGTTTTTT. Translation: CSARDLAAGENTGELFF.

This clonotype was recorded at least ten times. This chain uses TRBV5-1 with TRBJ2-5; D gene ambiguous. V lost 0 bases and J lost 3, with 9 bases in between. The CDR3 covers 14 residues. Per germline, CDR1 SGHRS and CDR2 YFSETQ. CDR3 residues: CASSLGGVKETQYF. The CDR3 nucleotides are TGCGCCAGCAGCTTGGGAGGCGTAAAAGAGACCCAGTACTTC.

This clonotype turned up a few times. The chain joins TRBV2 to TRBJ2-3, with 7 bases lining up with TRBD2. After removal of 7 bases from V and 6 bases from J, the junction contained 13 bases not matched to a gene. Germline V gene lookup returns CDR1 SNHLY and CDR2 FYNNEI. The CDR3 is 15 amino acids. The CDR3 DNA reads TGTGCCAGCACCCAAAGCGGGGTGAGCATGGATACGCAGTATTTT. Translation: CASTQSGVSMDTQYF.

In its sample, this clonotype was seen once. This CDR3 reads CASSQETQTTEAFF. In DNA, the CDR3 is TGTGCCAGCAGCCAAGAGACACAGACCACTGAAGCTTTCTTT. The chain is built from TRBV14 and TRBJ1-1; the D is unclear. V lost 0 bases, J lost 4 bases, and 9 bases lay in between. Per germline, CDR1 SGHDN and CDR2 FVKESK. This CDR3 region has 14 residues.

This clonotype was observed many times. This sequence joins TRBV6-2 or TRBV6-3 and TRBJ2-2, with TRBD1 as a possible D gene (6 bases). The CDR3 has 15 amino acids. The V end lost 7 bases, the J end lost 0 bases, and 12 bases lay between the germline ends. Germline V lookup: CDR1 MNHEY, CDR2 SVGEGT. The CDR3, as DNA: TGTGCCAGCACCCGGACAGTCGCGAACACCGGGGAGCTGTTTTTT. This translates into CASTRTVANTGELFF.

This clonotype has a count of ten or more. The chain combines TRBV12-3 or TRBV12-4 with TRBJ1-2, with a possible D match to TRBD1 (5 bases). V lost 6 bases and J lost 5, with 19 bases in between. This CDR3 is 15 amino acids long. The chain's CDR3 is CASRELGGAAYGYTF. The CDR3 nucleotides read TGTGCCAGCAGGGAATTGGGGGGTGCCGCTTATGGCTACACCTTC.

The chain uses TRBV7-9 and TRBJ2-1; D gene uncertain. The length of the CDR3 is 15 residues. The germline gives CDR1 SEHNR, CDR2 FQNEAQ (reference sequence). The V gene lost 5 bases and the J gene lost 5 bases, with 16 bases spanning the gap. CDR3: CASSPLVRSDNEQFF. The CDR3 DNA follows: TGTGCCAGCAGCCCCCTTGTTCGAAGCGACAATGAGCAGTTCTTC.

The CDR3 is CASKVGGTDTQYF. The CDR3 DNA reads TGTGCCAGCAAAGTGGGTGGCACAGATACGCAGTATTTT. The chain uses TRBV7-2 and TRBJ2-3; D remains unclear. The germline V gene has CDR1 SGHTA and CDR2 FQGNSA. V lost 7 bases, J lost 1 base, and 9 bases lay in between. This CDR3 has 13 residues. Supplemented by reference TRBV7-2 and TRBJ2-3, the full variable domain reads GAGVSQSPSNKVTEKGKDVELRCDPISGHTALYWYRQSLGQGLEFLIYFQGNSAPDKSGLPSDRFSAERTGGSVSTLTIQRTQQEDSAVYLCASKVGGTDTQYFGPGTRLTVL.

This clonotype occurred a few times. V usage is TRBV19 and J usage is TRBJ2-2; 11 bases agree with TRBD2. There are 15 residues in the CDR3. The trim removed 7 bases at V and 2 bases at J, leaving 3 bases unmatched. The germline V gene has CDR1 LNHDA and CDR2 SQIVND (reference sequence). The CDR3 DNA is TGTGCCAGTAAGGGACTAGCGGTCAACACCGGGGAGCTGTTTTTT. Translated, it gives CASKGLAVNTGELFF. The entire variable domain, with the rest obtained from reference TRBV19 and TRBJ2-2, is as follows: DGGITQSPKYLFRKEGQNVTLSCEQNLNHDAMYWYRQDPGQGLRLIYYSQIVNDFQKGDIAEGYSVSREKKESFPLTVTSAQKNPTAFYLCASKGLAVNTGELFFGEGSRLTVL.

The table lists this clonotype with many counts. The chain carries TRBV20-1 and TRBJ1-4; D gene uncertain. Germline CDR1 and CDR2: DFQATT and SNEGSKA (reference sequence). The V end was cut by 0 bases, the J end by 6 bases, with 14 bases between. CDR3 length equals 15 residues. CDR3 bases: TGCAGTGCTAGAGATGCCGACGGGTCTGATGAAAAACTGTTTTTT. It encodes CSARDADGSDEKLFF.

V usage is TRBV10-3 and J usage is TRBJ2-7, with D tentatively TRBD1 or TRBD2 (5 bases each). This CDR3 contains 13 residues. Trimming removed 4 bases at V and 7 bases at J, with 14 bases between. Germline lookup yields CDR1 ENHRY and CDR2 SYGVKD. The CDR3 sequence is CAISATRGGEQYV. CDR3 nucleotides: TGTGCCATCAGTGCTACTCGGGGCGGGGAGCAGTACGTC.

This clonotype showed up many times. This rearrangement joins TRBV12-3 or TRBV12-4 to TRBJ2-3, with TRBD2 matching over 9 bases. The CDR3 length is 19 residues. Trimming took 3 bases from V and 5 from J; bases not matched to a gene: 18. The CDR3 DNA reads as TGTGCCAGCAGTTTTATTTTAACTAGCGGGCGCCTTAAAGGAGATACGCAGTATTTT. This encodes CASSFILTSGRLKGDTQYF.

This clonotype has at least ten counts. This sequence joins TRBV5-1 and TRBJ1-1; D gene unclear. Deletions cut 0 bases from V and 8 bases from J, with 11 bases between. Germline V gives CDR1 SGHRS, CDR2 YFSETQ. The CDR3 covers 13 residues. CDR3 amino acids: CASSLEGIREAFF. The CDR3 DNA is TGCGCCAGCAGCTTGGAAGGGATACGAGAAGCTTTCTTT. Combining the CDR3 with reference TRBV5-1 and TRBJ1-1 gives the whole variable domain KAGVTQTPRYLIKTRGQQVTLSCSPISGHRSVSWYQQTPGQGLQFLFEYFSETQRNKGNFPGRFSGRQFSNSRSEMNVSTLELGDSALYLCASSLEGIREAFFGQGTRLTVV.